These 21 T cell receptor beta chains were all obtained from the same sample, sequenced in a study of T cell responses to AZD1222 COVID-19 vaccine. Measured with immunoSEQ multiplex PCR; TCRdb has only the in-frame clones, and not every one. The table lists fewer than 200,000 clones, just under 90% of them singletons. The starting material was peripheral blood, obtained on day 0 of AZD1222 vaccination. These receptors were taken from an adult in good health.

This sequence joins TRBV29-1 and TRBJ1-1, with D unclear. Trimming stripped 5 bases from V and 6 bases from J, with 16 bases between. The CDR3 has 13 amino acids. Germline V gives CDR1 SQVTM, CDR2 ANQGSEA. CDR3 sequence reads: CSVQRVLGPEAFF. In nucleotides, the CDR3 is TGCAGCGTTCAAAGGGTTTTGGGTCCTGAAGCTTTCTTT.

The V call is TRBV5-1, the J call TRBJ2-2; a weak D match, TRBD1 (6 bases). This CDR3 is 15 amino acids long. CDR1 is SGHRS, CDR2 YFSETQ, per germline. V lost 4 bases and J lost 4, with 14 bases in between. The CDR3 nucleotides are TGCGCCAGCAGCCCGAAACAGGGATCCACCGGGGAGCTGTTTTTT. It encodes CASSPKQGSTGELFF.

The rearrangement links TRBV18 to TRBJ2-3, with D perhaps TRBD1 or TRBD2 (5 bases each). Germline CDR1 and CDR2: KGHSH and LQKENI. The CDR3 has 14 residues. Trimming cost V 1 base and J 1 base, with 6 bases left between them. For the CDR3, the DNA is TGTGCCAGCTCACCACTGGGGGGCACAGATACGCAGTATTTT. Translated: CASSPLGGTDTQYF.

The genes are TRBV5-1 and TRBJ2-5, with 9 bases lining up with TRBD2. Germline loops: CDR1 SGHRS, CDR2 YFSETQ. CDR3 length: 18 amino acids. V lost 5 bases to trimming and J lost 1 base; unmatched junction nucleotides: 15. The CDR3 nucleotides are TGCGCCAGCAGAGAGGAGACAGGGACTAGCAGAAGCCAAGAGACCCAGTACTTC. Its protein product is CASREETGTSRSQETQYF.

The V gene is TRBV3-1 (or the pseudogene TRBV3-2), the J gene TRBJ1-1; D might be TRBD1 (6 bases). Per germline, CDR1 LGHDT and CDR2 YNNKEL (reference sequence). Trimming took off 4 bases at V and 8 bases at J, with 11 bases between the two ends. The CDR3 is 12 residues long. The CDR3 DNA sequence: TGTGCCAGCAGCCCTGGGGGGCAAGAAGCTTTCTTT. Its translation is CASSPGGQEAFF.

The CDR3, as DNA: TGTGCCAGCTCACTAAACCCCGGGACAGGGGCCAGGTTGGATGGCTACACCTTC. Protein: CASSLNPGTGARLDGYTF. V and J are TRBV18 and TRBJ1-2; 10 bases fit TRBD1. V lost 4 bases, J lost 6 bases, and 17 bases stayed unmatched. Looked up from germline, CDR1 is KGHSH and CDR2 is LQKENI. The CDR3 has 18 amino acids. The variable domain in full, completed from reference TRBV18 and TRBJ1-2, reads NAGVMQNPRHLVRRRGQEARLRCSPMKGHSHVYWYRQLPEEGLKFMVYLQKENIIDESGMPKERFSAEFPKEGPSILRIQQVVRGDSAAYFCASSLNPGTGARLDGYTFGSGTRLTVV.

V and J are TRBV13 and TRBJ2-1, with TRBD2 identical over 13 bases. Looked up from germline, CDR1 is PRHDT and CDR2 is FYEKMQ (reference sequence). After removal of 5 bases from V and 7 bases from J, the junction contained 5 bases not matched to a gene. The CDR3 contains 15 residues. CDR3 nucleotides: TGTGCCAGCAGCACCCGGACTAGCGGGAGTAATGAGCAGTTCTTC. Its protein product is CASSTRTSGSNEQFF.

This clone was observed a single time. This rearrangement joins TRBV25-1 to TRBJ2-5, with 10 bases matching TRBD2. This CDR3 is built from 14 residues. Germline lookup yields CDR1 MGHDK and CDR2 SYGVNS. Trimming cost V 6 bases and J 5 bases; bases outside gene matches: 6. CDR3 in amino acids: CASSPAGGQETQYF. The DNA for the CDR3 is TGTGCCAGCAGCCCAGCGGGGGGGCAGGAGACCCAGTACTTC.

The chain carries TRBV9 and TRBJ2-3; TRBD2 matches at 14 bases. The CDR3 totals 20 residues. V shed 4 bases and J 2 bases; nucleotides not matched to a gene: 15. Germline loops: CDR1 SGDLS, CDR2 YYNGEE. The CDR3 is CASSLPPLGTSGSLTDTQYF. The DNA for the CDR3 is TGTGCCAGCAGCCTCCCCCCCCTAGGGACTAGCGGGAGCCTCACAGATACGCAGTATTTT.

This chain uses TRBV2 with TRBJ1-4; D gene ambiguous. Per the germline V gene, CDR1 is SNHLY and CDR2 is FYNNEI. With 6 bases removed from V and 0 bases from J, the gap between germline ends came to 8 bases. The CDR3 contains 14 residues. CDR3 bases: TGTGCCAGCAGAGTCAGAACAACTAATGAAAAACTGTTTTTT. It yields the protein CASRVRTTNEKLFF.

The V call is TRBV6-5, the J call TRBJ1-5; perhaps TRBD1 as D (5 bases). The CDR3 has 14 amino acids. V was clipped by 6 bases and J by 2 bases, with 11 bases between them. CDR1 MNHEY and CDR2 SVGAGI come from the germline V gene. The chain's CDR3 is CASSSRVGNQPQHF. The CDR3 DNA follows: TGTGCCAGCAGCTCCAGGGTCGGCAATCAGCCCCAGCATTTT.

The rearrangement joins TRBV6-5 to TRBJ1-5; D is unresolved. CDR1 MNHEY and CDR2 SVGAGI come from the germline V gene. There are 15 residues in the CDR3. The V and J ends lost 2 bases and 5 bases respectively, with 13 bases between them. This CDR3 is CASSYKVGGDQPQHF. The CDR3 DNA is TGTGCCAGCAGTTACAAGGTCGGCGGGGATCAGCCCCAGCATTTT.

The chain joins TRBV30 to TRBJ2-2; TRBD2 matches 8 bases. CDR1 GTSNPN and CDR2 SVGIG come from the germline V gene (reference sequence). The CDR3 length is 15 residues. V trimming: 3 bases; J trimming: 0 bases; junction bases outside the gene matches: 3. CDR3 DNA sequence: TGTGCCTGGAGAATAGCGGGGACGAACACCGGGGAGCTGTTTTTT. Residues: CAWRIAGTNTGELFF.

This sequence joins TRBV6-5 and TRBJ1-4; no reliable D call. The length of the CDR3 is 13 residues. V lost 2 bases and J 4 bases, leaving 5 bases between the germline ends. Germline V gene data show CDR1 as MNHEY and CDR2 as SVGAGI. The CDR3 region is CASSYLINEKLFF. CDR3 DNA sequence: TGTGCCAGCAGTTACCTCATTAATGAAAAACTGTTTTTT.

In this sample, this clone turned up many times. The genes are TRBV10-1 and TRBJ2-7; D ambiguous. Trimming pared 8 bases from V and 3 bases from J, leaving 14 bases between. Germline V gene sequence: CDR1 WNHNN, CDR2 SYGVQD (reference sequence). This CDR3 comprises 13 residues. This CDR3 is CASAEGLDYEQYF. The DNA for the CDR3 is TGCGCCAGCGCCGAAGGGCTAGACTACGAGCAGTACTTC.

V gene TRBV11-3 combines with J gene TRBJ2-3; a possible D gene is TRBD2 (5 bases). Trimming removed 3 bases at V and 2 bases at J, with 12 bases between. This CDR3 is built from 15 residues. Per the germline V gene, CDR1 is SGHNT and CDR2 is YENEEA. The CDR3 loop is CASSLFSGPTDTQYF. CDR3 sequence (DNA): TGTGCCAGCAGCTTGTTCAGCGGTCCCACAGATACGCAGTATTTT.

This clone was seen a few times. CDR3 region: CASSNDRVARGAEAFF. The CDR3 DNA reads as TGTGCCAGCAGTAACGACAGGGTCGCCCGGGGCGCTGAAGCTTTCTTT. The gene calls are TRBV6-6 and TRBJ1-1; 7 bases are shared with TRBD1. There are 16 residues in the CDR3. Trimming took 5 bases from V and 6 from J; bases not matched to a gene: 15. The germline V gene has CDR1 MNHNY and CDR2 SVGAGI (reference sequence).

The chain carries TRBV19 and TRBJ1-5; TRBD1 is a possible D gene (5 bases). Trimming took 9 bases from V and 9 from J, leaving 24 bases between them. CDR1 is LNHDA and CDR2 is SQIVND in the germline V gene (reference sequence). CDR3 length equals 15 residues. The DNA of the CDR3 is TGTGCCAGCTCTGGGACCGAACTGTTTAGTCGGCCCCAGCATTTT. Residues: CASSGTELFSRPQHF.

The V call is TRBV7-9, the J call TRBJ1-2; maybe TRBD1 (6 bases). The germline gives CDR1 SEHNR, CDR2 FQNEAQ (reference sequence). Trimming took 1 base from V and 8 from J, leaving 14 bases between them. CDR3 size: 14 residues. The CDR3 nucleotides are TGTGCCAGCAGCTTAGATAGGACAGAATTCGGCTACACCTTC. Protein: CASSLDRTEFGYTF.

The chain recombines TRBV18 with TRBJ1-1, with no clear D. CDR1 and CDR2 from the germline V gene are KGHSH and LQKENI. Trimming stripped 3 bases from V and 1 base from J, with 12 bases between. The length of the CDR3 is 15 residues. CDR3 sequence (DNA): TGTGCCAGCTCACCCGTACAGCGTCAGAACACTGAAGCTTTCTTT. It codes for CASSPVQRQNTEAFF.

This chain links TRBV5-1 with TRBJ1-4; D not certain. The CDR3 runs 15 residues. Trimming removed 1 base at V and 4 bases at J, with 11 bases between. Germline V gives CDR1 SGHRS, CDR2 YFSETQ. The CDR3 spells CASSLNTGSNEKLFF. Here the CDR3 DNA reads TGCGCCAGCAGCTTGAATACGGGGAGTAATGAAAAACTGTTTTTT.